The rows below give T cell receptor beta chains drawn from one sample of a study of T-cell reconstitution after alpha-beta-depleted transplantation in children. One entry per CDR3 protein results from TCRdb running MiXCR on the PCR reads. This table has roughly 100,000 distinct CDR3 sequences, roughly 8.8% appearing once. The material was PBMCs from the stem cell graft donor, obtained from the stem cell graft. The source is a human donor who donated a stem cell graft to a child with congenital amegakaryocytic thrombocytopenia. The CDR3 runs from the conserved cysteine through the conserved F or W. D genes are given only for firm matches. A clone size is listed for some rows: how often the clone was seen (once, few, many), or a class if it is expanded.

clone size: many; V gene: TRBV29-1; J gene: TRBJ2-1; D gene: -; CDR3 DNA: TGCAGCGTCATCCCACCAAGCTCCTACAATGAGCAGTTCTTC; CDR3 protein: CSVIPPSSYNEQFF
clone size: many; V gene: TRBV5-1; J gene: TRBJ2-3; D gene: -; CDR3 DNA: TGCGCCAGCAGCTTGGACGATTCCCAGGGATCCACAGATACGCAGTATTTT; CDR3 protein: CASSLDDSQGSTDTQYF
clone size: many; V gene: TRBV12-3/TRBV12-4; J gene: TRBJ2-3; D gene: -; CDR3 DNA: TGTGCCAGCACTTTCCGGGGGAAAAGGACTAGCACAGATACGCAGTATTTT; CDR3 protein: CASTFRGKRTSTDTQYF
clone size: many; V gene: TRBV7-9; J gene: TRBJ1-1; D gene: -; CDR3 DNA: TGTGCCAGCACCCCGACAGTGGGGCTAGCTTTCTTT; CDR3 protein: CASTPTVGLAFF
clone size: many; V gene: TRBV5-1; J gene: TRBJ2-3; D gene: TRBD2; CDR3 DNA: TGCGCCAGCAGCTTTAGCGGGGGGGCAGATACGCAGTATTTT; CDR3 protein: CASSFSGGADTQYF
clone size: many; V gene: TRBV15; J gene: TRBJ2-3; D gene: -; CDR3 DNA: TGTGCCACCAGCAGAGATTGGACTCCGGGCACAGATACGCAGTATTTT; CDR3 protein: CATSRDWTPGTDTQYF
clone size: many; V gene: TRBV6-5; J gene: TRBJ2-1; D gene: -; CDR3 DNA: TGTGCCAGCAGTCAGGACGGGACCACCTACAATGAGCAGTTCTTC; CDR3 protein: CASSQDGTTYNEQFF
clone size: many; V gene: TRBV4-1; J gene: TRBJ2-1; D gene: TRBD1; CDR3 DNA: TGCGCCAGCAGACTAACAGGGGGCCGTTACAATGAGCAGTTCTTC; CDR3 protein: CASRLTGGRYNEQFF
clone size: many; V gene: TRBV5-1; J gene: TRBJ2-1; D gene: -; CDR3 DNA: TGCGCCAGCAGCCCCCCAGCCGGCAGGAATGAGCAGTTCTTC; CDR3 protein: CASSPPAGRNEQFF
clone size: many; V gene: TRBV12-3/TRBV12-4; J gene: TRBJ2-7; D gene: -; CDR3 DNA: TGTGCCAGCAGTACTCCTACATCCTACGAGCAGTACTTC; CDR3 protein: CASSTPTSYEQYF
clone size: many; V gene: TRBV29-1; J gene: TRBJ2-1; D gene: -; CDR3 DNA: TGCAGCGTTGACCCAGGGACCTACAATGAGCAGTTCTTC; CDR3 protein: CSVDPGTYNEQFF
clone size: -; V gene: TRBV28; J gene: TRBJ1-1; D gene: -; CDR3 DNA: TGTGCCAGCAGTTCCCAGGGCCCGAACACTGAAGCTTTCTTT; CDR3 protein: CASSSQGPNTEAFF
clone size: many; V gene: TRBV20-1; J gene: TRBJ1-1; D gene: TRBD1; CDR3 DNA: TGCAGTGCTACGGGACAGGGTGGGTACATGAACACTGAAGCTTTCTTT; CDR3 protein: CSATGQGGYMNTEAFF
clone size: many; V gene: TRBV29-1; J gene: TRBJ1-2; D gene: -; CDR3 DNA: TGCAGCGTTGAAGTCCGGCAGCCCAACTATGGCTACACCTTC; CDR3 protein: CSVEVRQPNYGYTF
clone size: many; V gene: TRBV12-3/TRBV12-4; J gene: TRBJ1-4; D gene: TRBD1; CDR3 DNA: TGTGCCAGCAGCCAGGGGGGTGCCACCTATGAAAAACTGTTTTTT; CDR3 protein: CASSQGGATYEKLFF
clone size: -; V gene: TRBV12-3/TRBV12-4; J gene: TRBJ2-4; D gene: -; CDR3 DNA: TGTGCCAGCAGCCGCTTTGGGGGGAATGGTCCCAAAAACATTCAGTACTTC; CDR3 protein: CASSRFGGNGPKNIQYF